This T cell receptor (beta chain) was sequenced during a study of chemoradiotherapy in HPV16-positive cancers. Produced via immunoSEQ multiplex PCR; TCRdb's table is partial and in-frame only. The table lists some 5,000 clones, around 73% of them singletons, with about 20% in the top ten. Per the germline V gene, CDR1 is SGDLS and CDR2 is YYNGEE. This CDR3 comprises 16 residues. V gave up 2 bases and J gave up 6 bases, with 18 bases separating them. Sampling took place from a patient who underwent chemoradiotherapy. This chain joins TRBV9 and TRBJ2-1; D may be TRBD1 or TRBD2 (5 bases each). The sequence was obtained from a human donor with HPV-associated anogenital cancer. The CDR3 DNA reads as TGTGCCAGCAGCGTTGGGGACGGACGGATTCGCAATGAGCAGTTCTTC. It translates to CASSVGDGRIRNEQFF.